The TCR beta chain under discussion was sequenced for a study of Ad26.COV2.S vaccination and SARS-CoV-2 variants. Assay: immunoSEQ multiplex PCR; the TCRdb copy retains only in-frame clones and omits some. This sample has around 250,000 clones, with around 85% found just once. As to treatment: 15 to 20 received Ad26.COV2.S at low or high dose, single or two shots; roughly 5 received placebo; per-sample allocation not given. Sampling took place 63 days after the first vaccine or placebo injection. The TCR originated in a person aged 18-60 years who received the Ad26.COV2.S COVID-19 vaccine or a placebo. Sequenced here: peripheral blood, sampled in a trial of Ad26.COV2.S vaccine versus placebo.

CDR3: CASSLRGVYNEQFF. The CDR3 DNA reads TGTGCCAGCAGCCTCAGAGGCGTCTACAATGAGCAGTTCTTC. The gene calls are TRBV13 and TRBJ2-1; D remains ambiguous. This CDR3 is 14 amino acids long. V was cut by 5 bases and J by 3 bases, with 11 bases left in between. Germline-derived CDR1 and CDR2 are PRHDT and FYEKMQ (reference sequence).